Listed here is a single T cell receptor beta chain. This specimen comes from a study of blood T cell repertoires in COVID-19. On the study more broadly: PBMCs, B-cell-depleted T cells, or T cells provided the cDNA or gDNA that made up the material.

Germline assignment: CDR1 SNHLY and CDR2 FYNNEI. The ends lost 7 bases at V and 3 bases at J; junction bases unmatched: 18. CDR3 length: 18 amino acids. Some clones are missing from TCRdb's copy, which holds only in-frame ones; the method was immunoSEQ multiplex PCR. The table lists about 160,000 clones, roughly 81% of them singletons. Material for sequencing was peripheral blood. The receptor was isolated from a man aged 35-49 years with acute or convalescent COVID-19. The chain is built from TRBV2 and TRBJ2-7; 10 bases agree with TRBD2. DNA for the CDR3: TGTGCCAGCACCACCTCGACTAGCGGGCCCCATTACTTCTACGAGCAGTACTTC. Protein product: CASTTSTSGPHYFYEQYF.